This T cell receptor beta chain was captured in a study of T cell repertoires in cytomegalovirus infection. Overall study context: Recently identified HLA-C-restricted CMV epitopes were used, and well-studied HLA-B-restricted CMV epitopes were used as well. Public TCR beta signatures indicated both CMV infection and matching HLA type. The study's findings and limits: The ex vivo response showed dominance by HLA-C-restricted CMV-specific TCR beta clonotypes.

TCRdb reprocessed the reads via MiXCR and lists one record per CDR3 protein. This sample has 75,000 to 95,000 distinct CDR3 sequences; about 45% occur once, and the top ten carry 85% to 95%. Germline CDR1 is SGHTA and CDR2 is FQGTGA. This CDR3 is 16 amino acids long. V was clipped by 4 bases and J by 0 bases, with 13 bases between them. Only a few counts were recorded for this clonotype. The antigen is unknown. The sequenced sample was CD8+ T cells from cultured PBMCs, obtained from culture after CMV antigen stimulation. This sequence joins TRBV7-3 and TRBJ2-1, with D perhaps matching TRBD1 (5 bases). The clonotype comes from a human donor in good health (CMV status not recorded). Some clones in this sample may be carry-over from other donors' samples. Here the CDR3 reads CASSSSRESSYNEQFF. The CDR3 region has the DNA TGTGCCAGCAGCTCCAGCAGGGAAAGCTCCTACAATGAGCAGTTCTTC.